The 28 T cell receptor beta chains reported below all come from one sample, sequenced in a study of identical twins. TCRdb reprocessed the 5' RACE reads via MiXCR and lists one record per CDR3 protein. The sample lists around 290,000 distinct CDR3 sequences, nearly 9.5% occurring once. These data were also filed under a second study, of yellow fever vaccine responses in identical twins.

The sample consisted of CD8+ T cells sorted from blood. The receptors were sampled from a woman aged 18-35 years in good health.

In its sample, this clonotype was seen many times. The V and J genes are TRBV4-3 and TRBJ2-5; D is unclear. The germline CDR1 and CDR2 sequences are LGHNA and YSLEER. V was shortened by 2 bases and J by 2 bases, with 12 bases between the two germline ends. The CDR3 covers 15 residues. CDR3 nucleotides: TGCGCCAGCAGCCAAAGGGTTTACGGTCAAGAGACCCAGTACTTC. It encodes CASSQRVYGQETQYF.

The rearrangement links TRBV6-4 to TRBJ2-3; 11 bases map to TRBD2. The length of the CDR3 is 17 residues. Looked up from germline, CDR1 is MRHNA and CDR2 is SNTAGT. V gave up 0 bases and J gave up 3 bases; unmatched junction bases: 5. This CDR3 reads CASSDSTSGSGTDTQYF. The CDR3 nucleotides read TGTGCCAGCAGTGACTCTACTAGCGGGAGTGGTACAGATACGCAGTATTTT.

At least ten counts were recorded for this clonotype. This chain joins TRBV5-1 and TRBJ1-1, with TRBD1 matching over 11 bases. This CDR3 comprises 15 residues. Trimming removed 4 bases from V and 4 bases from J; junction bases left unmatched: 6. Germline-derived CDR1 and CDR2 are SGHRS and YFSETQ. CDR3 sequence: CASSPDRGRVTEAFF. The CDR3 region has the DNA TGCGCCAGCAGCCCGGACAGGGGGCGCGTCACTGAAGCTTTCTTT.

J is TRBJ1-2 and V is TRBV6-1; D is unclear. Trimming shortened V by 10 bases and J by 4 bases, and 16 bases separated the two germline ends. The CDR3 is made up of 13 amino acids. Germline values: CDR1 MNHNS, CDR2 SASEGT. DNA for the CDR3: TGTGCCACCCAAACTCCCGAGGTCTATGGCTACACCTTC. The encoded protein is CATQTPEVYGYTF.

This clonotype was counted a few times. In DNA, the CDR3 is TGTGCCATCAGGGGGTCGGGGGGATCTTCCCACGAGCAGTACTTC. Its protein is CAIRGSGGSSHEQYF. The rearrangement links TRBV10-3 to TRBJ2-7, with 7 bases matching TRBD2. The CDR3 loop spans 15 amino acids. Germline-derived CDR1 and CDR2 are ENHRY and SYGVKD. V shed 6 bases, J shed 5 bases, and the junction held 13 bases outside the gene matches.

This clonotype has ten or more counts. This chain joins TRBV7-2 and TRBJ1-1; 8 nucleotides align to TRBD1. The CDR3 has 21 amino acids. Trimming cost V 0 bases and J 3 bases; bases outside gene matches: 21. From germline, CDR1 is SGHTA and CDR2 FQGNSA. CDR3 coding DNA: TGTGCCAGCAGCTTAGCTTGGGGGACAGGTCCCTCAAACGCCGCGGACACTGAAGCTTTCTTT. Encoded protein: CASSLAWGTGPSNAADTEAFF.

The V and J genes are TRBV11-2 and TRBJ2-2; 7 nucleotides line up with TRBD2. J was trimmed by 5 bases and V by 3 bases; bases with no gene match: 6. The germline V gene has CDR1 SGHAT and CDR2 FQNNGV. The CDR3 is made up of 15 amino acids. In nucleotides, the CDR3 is TGTGCCAGCAGCTTCGCGGGAGTAGAAACCGGGGAGCTGTTTTTT. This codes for CASSFAGVETGELFF. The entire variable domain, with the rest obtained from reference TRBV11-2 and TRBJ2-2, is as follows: EAGVAQSPRYKIIEKRQSVAFWCNPISGHATLYWYQQILGQGPKLLIQFQNNGVVDDSQLPKDRFSAERLKGVDSTLKIQPAKLEDSAVYLCASSFAGVETGELFFGEGSRLTVL.

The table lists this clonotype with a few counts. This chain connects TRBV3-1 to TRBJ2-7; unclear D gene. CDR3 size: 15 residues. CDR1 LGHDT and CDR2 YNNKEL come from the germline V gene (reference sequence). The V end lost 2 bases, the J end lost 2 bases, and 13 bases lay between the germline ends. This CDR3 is CASSQLGLAPYEQYF. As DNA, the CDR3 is TGTGCCAGCAGCCAATTAGGGCTGGCCCCCTACGAGCAGTACTTC.

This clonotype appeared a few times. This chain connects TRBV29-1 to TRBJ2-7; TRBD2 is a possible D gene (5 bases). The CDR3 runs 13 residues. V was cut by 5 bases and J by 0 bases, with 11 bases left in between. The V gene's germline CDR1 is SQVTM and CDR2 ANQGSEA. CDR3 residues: CSVTTGNSYEQYF. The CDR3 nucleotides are TGCAGCGTTACAACCGGGAACTCCTACGAGCAGTACTTC.

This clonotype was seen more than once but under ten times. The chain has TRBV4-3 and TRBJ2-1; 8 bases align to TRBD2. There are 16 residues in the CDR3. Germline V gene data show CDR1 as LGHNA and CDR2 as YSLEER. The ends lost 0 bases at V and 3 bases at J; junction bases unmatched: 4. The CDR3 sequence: CASSQESSGSYNEQFF. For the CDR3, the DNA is TGCGCCAGCAGCCAAGAATCGAGCGGGAGCTACAATGAGCAGTTCTTC.

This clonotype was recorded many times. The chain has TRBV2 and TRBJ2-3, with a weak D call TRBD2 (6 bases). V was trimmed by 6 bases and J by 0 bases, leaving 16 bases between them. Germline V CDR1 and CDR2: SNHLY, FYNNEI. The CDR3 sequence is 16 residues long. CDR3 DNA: TGTGCCAGCAGACGTGGCGGGGACTGGAGCACAGATACGCAGTATTTT. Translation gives CASRRGGDWSTDTQYF. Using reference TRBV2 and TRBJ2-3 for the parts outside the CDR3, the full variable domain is EPEVTQTPSHQVTQMGQEVILRCVPISNHLYFYWYRQILGQKVEFLVSFYNNEISEKSEIFDDQFSVERPDGSNFTLKIRSTKLEDSAMYFCASRRGGDWSTDTQYFGPGTRLTVL.

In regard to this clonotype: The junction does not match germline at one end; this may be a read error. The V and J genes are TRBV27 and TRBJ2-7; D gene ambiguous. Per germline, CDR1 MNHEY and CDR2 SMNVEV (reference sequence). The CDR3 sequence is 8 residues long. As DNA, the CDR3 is TGTGCCAGCATTTCTGAGGACTTC. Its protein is CASISEDF.

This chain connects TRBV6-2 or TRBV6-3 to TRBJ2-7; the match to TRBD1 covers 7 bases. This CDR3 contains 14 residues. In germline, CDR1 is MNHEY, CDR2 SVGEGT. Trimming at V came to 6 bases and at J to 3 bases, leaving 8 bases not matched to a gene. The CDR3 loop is CASRPGTVGYEQYF. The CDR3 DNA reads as TGTGCCAGCAGACCCGGGACAGTTGGCTACGAGCAGTACTTC.

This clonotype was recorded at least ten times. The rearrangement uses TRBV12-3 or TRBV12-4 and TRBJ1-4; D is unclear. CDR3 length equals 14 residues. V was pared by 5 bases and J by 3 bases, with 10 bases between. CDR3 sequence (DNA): TGTGCCAGCAGTAGACGGCCGCCTAATGAAAAACTGTTTTTT. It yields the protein CASSRRPPNEKLFF.

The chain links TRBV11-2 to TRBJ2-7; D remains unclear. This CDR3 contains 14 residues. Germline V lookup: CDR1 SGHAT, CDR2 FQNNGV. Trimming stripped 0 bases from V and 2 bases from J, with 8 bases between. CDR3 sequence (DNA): TGTGCCAGCAGCTTAGAATTTATCGCCTACGAGCAGTACTTC. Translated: CASSLEFIAYEQYF.

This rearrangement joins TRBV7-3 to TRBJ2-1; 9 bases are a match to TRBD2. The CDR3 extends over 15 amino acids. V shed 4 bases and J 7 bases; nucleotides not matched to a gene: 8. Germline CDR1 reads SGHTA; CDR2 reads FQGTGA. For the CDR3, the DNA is TGTGCCAGCAGCTCCTGGCTAGCGGGGTCGAATGAGCAGTTCTTC. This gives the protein CASSSWLAGSNEQFF.

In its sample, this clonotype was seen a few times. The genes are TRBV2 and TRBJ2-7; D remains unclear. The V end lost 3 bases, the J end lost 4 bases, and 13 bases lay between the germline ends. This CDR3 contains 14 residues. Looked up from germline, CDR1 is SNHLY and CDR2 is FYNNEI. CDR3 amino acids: CASSETVAGYEQYF. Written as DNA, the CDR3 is TGTGCCAGCAGTGAGACGGTGGCCGGGTACGAGCAGTACTTC. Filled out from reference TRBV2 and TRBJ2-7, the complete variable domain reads EPEVTQTPSHQVTQMGQEVILRCVPISNHLYFYWYRQILGQKVEFLVSFYNNEISEKSEIFDDQFSVERPDGSNFTLKIRSTKLEDSAMYFCASSETVAGYEQYFGPGTRLTVT.

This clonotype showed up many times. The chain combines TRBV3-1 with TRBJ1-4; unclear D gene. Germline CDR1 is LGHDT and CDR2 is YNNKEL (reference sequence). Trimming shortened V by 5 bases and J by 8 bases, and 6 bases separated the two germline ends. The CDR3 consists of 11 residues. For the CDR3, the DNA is TGTGCCAGCAGCTTAGGGGAAAAACTGTTTTTT. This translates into CASSLGEKLFF. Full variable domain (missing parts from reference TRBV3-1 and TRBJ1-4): DTAVSQTPKYLVTQMGNDKSIKCEQNLGHDTMYWYKQDSKKFLKIMFSYNNKELIINETVPNRFSPKSPDKAHLNLHINSLELGDSAVYFCASSLGEKLFFGSGTQLSVL.

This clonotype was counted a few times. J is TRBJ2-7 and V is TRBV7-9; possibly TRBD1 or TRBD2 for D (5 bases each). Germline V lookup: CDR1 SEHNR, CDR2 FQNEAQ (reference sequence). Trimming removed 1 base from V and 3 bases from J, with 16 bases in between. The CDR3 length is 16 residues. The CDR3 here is CASSLGGYRRGYEQYF. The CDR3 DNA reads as TGTGCCAGCAGCTTAGGCGGGTACAGGAGAGGCTACGAGCAGTACTTC.

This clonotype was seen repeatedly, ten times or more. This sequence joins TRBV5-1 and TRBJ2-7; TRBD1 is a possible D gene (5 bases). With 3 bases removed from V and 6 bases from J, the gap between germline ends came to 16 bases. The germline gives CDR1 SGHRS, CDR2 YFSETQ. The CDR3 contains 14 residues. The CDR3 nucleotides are TGCGCCAGCAGCTCCACAGGTGGTGTCGCCGAGCAGTACTTC. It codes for CASSSTGGVAEQYF.

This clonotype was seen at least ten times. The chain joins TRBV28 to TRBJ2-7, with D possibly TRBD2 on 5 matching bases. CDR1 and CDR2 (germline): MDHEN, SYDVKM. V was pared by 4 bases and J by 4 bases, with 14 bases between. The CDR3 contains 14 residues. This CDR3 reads CASSSDSVGYEQYF. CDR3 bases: TGTGCCAGCAGTTCCGATAGCGTGGGTTACGAGCAGTACTTC.

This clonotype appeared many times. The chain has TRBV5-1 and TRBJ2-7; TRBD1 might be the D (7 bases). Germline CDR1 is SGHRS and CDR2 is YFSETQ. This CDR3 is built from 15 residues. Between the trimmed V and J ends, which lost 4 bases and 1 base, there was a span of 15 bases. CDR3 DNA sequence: TGCGCCAGCAGCGGGGGGACAGCAAATTCCTACGAGCAGTACTTC. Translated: CASSGGTANSYEQYF.

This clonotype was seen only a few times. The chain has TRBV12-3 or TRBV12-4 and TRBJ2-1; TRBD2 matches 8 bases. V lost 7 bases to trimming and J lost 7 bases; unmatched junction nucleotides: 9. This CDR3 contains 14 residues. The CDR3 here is CASTYSGAGNEQFF. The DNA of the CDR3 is TGTGCCAGCACCTATAGCGGGGCGGGGAATGAGCAGTTCTTC.

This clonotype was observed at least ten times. In nucleotides, the CDR3 is TGTGCCAGCAGTTACTTCCAAGAGACCCAGTACTTC. Translating gives CASSYFQETQYF. The chain carries TRBV6-6 and TRBJ2-5; D uncertain. Trimming stripped 1 base from V and 1 base from J, with 1 base between. The CDR3 covers 12 residues. CDR1 is MNHNY and CDR2 is SVGAGI in the germline V gene (reference sequence).

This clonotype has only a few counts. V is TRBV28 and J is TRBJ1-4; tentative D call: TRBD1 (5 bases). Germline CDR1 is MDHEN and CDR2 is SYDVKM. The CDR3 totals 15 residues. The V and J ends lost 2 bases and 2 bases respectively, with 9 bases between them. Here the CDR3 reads CASSLQGATNEKLFF. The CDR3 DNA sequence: TGTGCCAGCAGTTTACAGGGCGCCACTAATGAAAAACTGTTTTTT. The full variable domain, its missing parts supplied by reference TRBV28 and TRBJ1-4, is DVKVTQSSRYLVKRTGEKVFLECVQDMDHENMFWYRQDPGLGLRLIYFSYDVKMKEKGDIPEGYSVSREKKERFSLILESASTNQTSMYLCASSLQGATNEKLFFGSGTQLSVL.

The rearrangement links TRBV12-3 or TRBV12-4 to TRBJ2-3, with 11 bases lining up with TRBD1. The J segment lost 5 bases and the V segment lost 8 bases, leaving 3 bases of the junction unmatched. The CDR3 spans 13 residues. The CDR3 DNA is TGTGCCAGCGGACAGGGGGCGGGAGATACGCAGTATTTT. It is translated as CASGQGAGDTQYF.

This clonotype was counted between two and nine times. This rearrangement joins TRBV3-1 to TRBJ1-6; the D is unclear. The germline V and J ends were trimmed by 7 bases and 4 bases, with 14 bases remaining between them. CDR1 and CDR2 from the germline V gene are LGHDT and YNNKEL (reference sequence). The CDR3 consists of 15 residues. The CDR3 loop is CASTPGEKYNSPLHF. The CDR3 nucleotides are TGTGCCAGCACCCCTGGGGAAAAATATAATTCACCCCTCCACTTT.

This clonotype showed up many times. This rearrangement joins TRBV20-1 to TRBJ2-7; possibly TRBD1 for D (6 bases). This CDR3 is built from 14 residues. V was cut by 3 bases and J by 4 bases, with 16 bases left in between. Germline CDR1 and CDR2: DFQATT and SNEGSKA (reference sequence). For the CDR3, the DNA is TGCAGTGCTAGGGTCCCGGGACAAGAGTACGAGCAGTACTTC. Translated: CSARVPGQEYEQYF.